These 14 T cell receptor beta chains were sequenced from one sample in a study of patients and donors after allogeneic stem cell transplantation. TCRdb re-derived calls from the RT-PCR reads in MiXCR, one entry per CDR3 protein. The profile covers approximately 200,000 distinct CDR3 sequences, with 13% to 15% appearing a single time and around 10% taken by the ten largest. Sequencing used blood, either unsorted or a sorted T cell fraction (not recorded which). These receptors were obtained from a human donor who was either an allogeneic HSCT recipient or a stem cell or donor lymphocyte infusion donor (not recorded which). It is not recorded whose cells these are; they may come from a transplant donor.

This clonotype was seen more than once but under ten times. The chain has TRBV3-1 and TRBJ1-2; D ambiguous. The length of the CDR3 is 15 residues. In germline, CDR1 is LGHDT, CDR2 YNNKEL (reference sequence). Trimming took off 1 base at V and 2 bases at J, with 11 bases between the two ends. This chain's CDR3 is CASSQVTGGNYGYTF. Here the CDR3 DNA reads TGTGCCAGCAGCCAAGTTACGGGCGGAAACTATGGCTACACCTTC.

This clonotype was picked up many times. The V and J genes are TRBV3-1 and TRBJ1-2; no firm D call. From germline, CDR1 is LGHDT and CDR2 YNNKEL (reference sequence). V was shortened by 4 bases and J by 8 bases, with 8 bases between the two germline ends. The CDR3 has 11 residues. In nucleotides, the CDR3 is TGTGCCAGCAGCCGCGAAAAGGGCTACACCTTC. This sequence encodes CASSREKGYTF. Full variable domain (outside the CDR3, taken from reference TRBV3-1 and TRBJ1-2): DTAVSQTPKYLVTQMGNDKSIKCEQNLGHDTMYWYKQDSKKFLKIMFSYNNKELIINETVPNRFSPKSPDKAHLNLHINSLELGDSAVYFCASSREKGYTFGSGTRLTVV.

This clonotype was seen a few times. The DNA of the CDR3 is TGCAGTGCTAGAACCGGTGAAAAACTGTTTTTT. Residues: CSARTGEKLFF. V usage is TRBV20-1 and J usage is TRBJ1-4; unclear D gene. The CDR3 extends over 11 amino acids. CDR1 and CDR2 (germline): DFQATT, SNEGSKA (reference sequence). V gave up 2 bases and J gave up 7 bases, with 5 bases separating them.

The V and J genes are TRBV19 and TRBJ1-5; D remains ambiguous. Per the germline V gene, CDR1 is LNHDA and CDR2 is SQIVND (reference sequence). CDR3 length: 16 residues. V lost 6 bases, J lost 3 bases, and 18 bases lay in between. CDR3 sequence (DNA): TGTGCCAGTAGGGTCTCCCTTAGTGGGTCCAATCAGCCCCAGCATTTT. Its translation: CASRVSLSGSNQPQHF.

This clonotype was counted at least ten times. This CDR3 reads CAISESGARGTEAFF. The CDR3, as DNA: TGTGCCATCAGTGAGAGTGGGGCGCGGGGCACTGAAGCTTTCTTT. The chain employs TRBV10-3 and TRBJ1-1, with a possible D match to TRBD1 (5 bases). This CDR3 contains 15 residues. Deletions cut 2 bases from V and 4 bases from J, with 14 bases between. Germline V lookup: CDR1 ENHRY, CDR2 SYGVKD.

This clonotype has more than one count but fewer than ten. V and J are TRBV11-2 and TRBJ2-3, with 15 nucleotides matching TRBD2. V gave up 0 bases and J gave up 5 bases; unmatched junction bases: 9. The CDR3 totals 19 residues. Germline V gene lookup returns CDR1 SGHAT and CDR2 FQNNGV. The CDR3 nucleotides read TGTGCCAGCAGCTTAGAAGGACTAGCGGGGGGGCCCGGAGGAGATACGCAGTATTTT. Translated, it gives CASSLEGLAGGPGGDTQYF.

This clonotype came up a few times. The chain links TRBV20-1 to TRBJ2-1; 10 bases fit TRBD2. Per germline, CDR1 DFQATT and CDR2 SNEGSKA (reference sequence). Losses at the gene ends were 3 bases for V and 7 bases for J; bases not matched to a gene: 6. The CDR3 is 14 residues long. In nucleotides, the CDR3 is TGCAGTGCTAGCACTAGCGGGGCGGGGAATGAGCAGTTCTTC. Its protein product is CSASTSGAGNEQFF.

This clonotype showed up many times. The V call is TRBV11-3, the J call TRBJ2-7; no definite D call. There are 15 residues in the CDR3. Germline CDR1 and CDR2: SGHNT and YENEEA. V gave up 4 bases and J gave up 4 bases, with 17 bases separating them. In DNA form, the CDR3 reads TGTGCCAGCAGCTGGGGTGGGCGGACCGCATACGAGCAGTACTTC. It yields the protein CASSWGGRTAYEQYF. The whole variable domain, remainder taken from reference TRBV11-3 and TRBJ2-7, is EAGVVQSPRYKIIEKKQPVAFWCNPISGHNTLYWYLQNLGQGPELLIRYENEEAVDDSQLPKDRFSAERLKGVDSTLKIQPAELGDSAVYLCASSWGGRTAYEQYFGPGTRLTVT.

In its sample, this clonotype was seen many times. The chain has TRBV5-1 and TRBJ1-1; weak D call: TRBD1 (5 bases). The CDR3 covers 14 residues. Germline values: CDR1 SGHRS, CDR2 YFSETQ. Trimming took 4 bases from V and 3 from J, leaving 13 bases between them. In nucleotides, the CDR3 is TGCGCCAGCAGCCCAGGCGGGGGAGACACTGAAGCTTTCTTT. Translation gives CASSPGGGDTEAFF.

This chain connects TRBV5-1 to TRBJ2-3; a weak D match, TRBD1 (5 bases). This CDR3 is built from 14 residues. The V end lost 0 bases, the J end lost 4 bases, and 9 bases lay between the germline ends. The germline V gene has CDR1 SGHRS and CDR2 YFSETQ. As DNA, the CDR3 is TGCGCCAGCAGCTTGGTCCCAGGGTCAGATACGCAGTATTTT. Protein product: CASSLVPGSDTQYF.

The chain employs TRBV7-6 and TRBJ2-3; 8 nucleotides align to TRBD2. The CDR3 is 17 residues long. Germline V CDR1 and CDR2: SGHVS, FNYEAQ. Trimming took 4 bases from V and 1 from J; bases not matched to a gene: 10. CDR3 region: CASSSAPFGGGTDTQYF. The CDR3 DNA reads TGTGCCAGCAGCTCAGCCCCCTTCGGGGGGGGCACAGATACGCAGTATTTT.

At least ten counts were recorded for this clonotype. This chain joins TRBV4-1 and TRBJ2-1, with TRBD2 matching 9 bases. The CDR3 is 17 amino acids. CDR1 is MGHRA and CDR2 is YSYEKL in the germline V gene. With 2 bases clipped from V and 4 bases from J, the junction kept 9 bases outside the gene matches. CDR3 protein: CASSQRTLAGLYNEQFF. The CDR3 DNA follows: TGCGCCAGCAGCCAAAGGACCCTAGCGGGGCTTTACAATGAGCAGTTCTTC.

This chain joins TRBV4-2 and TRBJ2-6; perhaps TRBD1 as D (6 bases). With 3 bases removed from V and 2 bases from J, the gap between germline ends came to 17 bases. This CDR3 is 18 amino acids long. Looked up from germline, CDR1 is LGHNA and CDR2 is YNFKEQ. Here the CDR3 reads CASSHTRGQDTGANVLTF. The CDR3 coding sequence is TGTGCCAGCAGCCACACCAGGGGCCAAGACACTGGGGCCAACGTCCTGACTTTC.

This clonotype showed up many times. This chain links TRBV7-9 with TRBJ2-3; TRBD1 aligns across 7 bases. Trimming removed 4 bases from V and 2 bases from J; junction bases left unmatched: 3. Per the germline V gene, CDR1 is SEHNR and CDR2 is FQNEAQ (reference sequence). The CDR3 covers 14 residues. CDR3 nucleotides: TGTGCCAGCAGCTCGACAGGGATCACAGATACGCAGTATTTT. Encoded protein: CASSSTGITDTQYF.